The table lists the clone carrying this T cell receptor (beta chain) with many counts. The CDR3 spans 14 residues. Per the germline V gene, CDR1 is SNHLY and CDR2 is FYNNEI. Trimming stripped 6 bases from V and 0 bases from J, with 11 bases between. The entry originates in a study of Graves' ophthalmopathy and Graves' hyperthyroidism. Amplifying from RNA transcripts, the study obtained TCR beta CDR3 regions. First-round RT-PCR employed HTBI primers, with a second-round multiplex PCR after it. One entry per CDR3 protein results from TCRdb running MiXCR on the multiplex PCR reads. The table lists more than 550,000 distinct CDR3 sequences, over 40% of them singletons.

The sequence came from an adult man with Graves' ophthalmopathy. The rearrangement uses TRBV2 and TRBJ1-1, with D perhaps matching TRBD1 (5 bases). Sample: peripheral blood. The CDR3 DNA sequence: TGTGCCAGCAGACAGGTTTCCGTGAACACTGAAGCTTTCTTT. Translation gives CASRQVSVNTEAFF.